This record concerns one T cell receptor beta chain sequence. The antigen is unknown. Naive CD4+ T cells were purified with Tregs depleted by CD25. Germline V gene sequence: CDR1 SEHNR, CDR2 FQNEAQ (reference sequence). The V end lost 4 bases, the J end lost 0 bases, and 25 bases lay between the germline ends. The length of the CDR3 is 20 residues. General study findings and limits: Tumor memory CD4+ T cell TCR gene usage clustered with blood and lymph node memory CD4+ cells and lymph node naive CD4+ cells. Tumor-infiltrating Treg TCR alpha and beta sequences overlapped most with tumor naive CD4+ T cells, then blood naive. The larger cohort examined one V-J beta rearrangement, not whole repertoires.

From the 5' RACE reads, TCRdb called clonotypes with MiXCR, one entry per CDR3 protein. The data show approximately 31,000 distinct CDR3 sequences, about 25% seen once. The sequence derives from a female donor with breast cancer. The sample comprised naive CD4+ T cells sorted from a lymph node. Noted subset: naive CD4+ T cells, CD4+CD45RA+CD25-. The rearrangement links TRBV7-9 to TRBJ1-3; D is possibly TRBD1 (6 bases). The CDR3 DNA reads TGTGCCAGCAGCTCGCTGGGGACAACTCAAATCCCAAGCTCTGGAAACACCATATATTTT. Its protein product is CASSSLGTTQIPSSGNTIYF.